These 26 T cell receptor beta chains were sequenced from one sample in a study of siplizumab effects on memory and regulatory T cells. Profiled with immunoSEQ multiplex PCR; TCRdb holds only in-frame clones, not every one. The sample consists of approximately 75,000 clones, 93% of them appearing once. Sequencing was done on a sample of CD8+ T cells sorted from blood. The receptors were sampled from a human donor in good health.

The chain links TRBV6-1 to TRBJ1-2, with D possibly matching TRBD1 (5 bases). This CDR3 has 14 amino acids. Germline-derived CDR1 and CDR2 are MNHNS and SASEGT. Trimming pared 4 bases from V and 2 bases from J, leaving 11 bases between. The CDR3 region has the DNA TGTGCCAGCAGTGTACAGGAGGGGAACTATGGCTACACCTTC. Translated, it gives CASSVQEGNYGYTF.

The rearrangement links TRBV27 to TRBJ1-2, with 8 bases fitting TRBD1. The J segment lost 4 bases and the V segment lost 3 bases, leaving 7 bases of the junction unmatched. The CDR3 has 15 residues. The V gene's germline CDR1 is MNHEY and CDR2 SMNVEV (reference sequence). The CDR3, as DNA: TGTGCCAGCAGTTTGACAGGGGACGCCGGCTATGGCTACACCTTC. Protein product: CASSLTGDAGYGYTF.

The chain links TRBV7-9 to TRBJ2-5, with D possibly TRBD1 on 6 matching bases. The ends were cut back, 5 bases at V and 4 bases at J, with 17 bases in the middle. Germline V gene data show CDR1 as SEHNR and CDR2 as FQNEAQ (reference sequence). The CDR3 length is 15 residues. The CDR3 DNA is TGTGCCAGCAGCCAAACGACAGGCGGTGGAGAGACCCAGTACTTC. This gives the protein CASSQTTGGGETQYF.

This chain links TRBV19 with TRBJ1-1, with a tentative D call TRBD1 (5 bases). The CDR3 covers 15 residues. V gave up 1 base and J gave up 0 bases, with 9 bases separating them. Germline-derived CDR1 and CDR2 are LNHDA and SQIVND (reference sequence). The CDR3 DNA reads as TGTGCCAGTAGTATAGGGCGGGACCTGAACACTGAAGCTTTCTTT. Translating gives CASSIGRDLNTEAFF.

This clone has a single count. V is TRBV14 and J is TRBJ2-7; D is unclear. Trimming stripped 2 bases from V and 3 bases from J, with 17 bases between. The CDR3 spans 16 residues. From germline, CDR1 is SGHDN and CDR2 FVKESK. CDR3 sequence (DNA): TGTGCCAGCAGCCAAACCAATCAGGATCTCAACTACGAGCAGTACTTC. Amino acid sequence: CASSQTNQDLNYEQYF.

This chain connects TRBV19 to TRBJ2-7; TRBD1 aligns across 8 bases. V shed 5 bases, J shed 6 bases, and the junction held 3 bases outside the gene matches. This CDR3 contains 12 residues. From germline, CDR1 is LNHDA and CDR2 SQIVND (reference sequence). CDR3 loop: CASSSQGAEQYF. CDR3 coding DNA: TGTGCCAGTAGTTCCCAGGGGGCCGAGCAGTACTTC.

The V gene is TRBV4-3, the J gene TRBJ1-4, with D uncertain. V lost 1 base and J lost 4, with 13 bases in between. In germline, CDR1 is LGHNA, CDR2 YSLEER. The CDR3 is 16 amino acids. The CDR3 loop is CASSQGPDFNNEKLFF. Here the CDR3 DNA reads TGCGCCAGCAGCCAAGGGCCGGACTTCAATAATGAAAAACTGTTTTTT.

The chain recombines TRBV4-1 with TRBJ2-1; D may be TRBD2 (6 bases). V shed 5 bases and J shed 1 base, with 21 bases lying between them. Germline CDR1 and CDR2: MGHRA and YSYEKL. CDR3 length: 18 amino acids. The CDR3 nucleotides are TGCGCCAGCAGCTTCTCTCAGGGCGGGGCCTCTTCCTACAATGAGCAGTTCTTC. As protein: CASSFSQGGASSYNEQFF.

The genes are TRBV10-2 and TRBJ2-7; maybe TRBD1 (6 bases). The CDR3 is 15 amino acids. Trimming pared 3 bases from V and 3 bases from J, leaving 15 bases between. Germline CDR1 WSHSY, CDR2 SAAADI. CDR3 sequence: CASSDIGRGYYEQYF. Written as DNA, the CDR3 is TGCGCCAGCAGTGATATTGGCAGGGGTTACTACGAGCAGTACTTC.

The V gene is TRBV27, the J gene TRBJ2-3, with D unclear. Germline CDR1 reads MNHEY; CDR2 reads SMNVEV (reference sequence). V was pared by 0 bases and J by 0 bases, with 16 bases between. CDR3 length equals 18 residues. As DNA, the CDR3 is TGTGCCAGCAGTTTATCCCCTCCGACAAGATTTAGCACAGATACGCAGTATTTT. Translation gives CASSLSPPTRFSTDTQYF.

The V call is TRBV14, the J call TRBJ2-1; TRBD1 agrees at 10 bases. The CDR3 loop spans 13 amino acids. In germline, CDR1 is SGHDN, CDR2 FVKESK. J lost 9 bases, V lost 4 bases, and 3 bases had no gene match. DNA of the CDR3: TGTGCCAGCAGCCGGGACAGGGGCACTGAGCAGTTCTTC. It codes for CASSRDRGTEQFF.

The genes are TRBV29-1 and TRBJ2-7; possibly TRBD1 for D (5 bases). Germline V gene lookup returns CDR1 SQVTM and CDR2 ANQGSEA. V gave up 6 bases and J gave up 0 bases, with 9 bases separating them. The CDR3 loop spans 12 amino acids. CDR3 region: CSVLQGSYEQYF. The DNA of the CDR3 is TGCAGCGTCCTGCAGGGCTCCTACGAGCAGTACTTC.

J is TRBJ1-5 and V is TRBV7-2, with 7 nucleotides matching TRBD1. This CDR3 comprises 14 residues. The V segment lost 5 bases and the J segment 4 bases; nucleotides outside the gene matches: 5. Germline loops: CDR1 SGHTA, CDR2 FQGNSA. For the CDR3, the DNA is TGTGCCAGCAGCGTCCCGGGACAGAATCAGCCCCAGCATTTT. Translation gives CASSVPGQNQPQHF.

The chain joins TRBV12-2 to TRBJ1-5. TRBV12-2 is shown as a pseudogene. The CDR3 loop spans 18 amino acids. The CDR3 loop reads CASRPGGRDSDSNQPQHF. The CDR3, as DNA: TGTGCAAGTCGCCCCGGTGGGAGAGACTCAGATAGCAATCAGCCCCAGCATTTT.

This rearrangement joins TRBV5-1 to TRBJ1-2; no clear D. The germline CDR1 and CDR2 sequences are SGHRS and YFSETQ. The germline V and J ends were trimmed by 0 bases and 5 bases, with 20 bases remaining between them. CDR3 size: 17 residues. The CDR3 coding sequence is TGCGCCAGCAGCTTGGGGCAGGACCAATACCTAAATTATGGCTACACCTTC. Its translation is CASSLGQDQYLNYGYTF.

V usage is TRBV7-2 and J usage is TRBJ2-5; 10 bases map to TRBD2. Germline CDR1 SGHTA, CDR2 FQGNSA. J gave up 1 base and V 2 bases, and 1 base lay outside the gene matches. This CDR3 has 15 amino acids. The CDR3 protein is CASSLSGGVQETQYF. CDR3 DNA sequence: TGTGCCAGCAGCTTAAGCGGGGGGGTCCAAGAGACCCAGTACTTC. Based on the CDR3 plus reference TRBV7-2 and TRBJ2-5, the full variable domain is GAGVSQSPSNKVTEKGKDVELRCDPISGHTALYWYRQSLGQGLEFLIYFQGNSAPDKSGLPSDRFSAERTGGSVSTLTIQRTQQEDSAVYLCASSLSGGVQETQYFGPGTRLLVL.

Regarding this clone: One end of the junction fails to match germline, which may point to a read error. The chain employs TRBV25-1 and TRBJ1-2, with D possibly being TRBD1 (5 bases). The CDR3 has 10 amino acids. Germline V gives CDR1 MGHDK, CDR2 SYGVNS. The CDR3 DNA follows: TGTGCCAGCAGGGGGGTCTTCGTGGCCTTC. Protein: CASRGVFVAF.

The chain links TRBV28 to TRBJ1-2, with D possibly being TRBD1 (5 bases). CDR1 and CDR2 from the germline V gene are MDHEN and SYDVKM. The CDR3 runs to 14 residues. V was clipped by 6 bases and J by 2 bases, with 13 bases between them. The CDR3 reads CASSTRVGNYGYTF. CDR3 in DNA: TGTGCCAGCAGCACCAGGGTAGGGAACTATGGCTACACCTTC.

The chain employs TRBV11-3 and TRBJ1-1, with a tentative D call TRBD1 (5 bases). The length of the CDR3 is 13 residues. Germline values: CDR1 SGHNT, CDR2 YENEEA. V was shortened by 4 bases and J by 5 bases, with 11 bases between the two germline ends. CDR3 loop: CASSSRGETEAFF. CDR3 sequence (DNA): TGTGCCAGCAGCTCCCGAGGGGAAACTGAAGCTTTCTTT.

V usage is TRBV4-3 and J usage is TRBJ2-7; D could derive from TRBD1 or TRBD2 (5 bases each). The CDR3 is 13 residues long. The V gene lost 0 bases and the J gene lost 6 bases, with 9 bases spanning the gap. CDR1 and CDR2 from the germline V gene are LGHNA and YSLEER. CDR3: CASSQEPGAEQYF. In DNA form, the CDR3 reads TGCGCCAGCAGCCAAGAACCCGGGGCCGAGCAGTACTTC.

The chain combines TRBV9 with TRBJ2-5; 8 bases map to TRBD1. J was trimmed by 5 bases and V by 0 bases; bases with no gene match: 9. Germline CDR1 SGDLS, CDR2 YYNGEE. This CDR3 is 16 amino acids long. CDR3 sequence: CASSVDPPGGDETQYF. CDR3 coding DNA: TGTGCCAGCAGCGTAGATCCCCCAGGGGGCGATGAGACCCAGTACTTC.

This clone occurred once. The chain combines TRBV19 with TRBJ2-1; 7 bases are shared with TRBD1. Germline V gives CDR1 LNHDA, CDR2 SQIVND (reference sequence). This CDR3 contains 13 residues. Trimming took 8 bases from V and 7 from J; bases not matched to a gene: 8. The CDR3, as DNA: TGTGCCAGTTCGAGGACAGGACCTAATGAGCAGTTCTTC. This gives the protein CASSRTGPNEQFF.

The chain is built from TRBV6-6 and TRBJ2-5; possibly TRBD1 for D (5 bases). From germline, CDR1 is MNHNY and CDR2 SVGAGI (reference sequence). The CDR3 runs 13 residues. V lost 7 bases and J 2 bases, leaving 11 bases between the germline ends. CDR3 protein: CASIPDSQETQYF. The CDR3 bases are TGTGCCAGCATTCCCGACAGTCAAGAGACCCAGTACTTC.

Here the CDR3 reads CASSSEERGDNEQFF. CDR3 sequence (DNA): TGTGCCAGCAGCTCCGAGGAGCGGGGGGACAATGAGCAGTTCTTC. The V and J genes are TRBV6-4 and TRBJ2-1; 9 nucleotides line up with TRBD2. Losses at the gene ends were 6 bases for V and 5 bases for J; bases not matched to a gene: 8. Germline CDR1 reads MRHNA; CDR2 reads SNTAGT. CDR3 size: 15 residues.

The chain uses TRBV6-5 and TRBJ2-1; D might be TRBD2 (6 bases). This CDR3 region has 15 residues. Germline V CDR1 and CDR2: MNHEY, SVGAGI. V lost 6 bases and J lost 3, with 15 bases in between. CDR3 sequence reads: CASSRATGVYNEQFF. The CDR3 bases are TGTGCCAGCAGCCGTGCGACGGGGGTCTACAATGAGCAGTTCTTC.

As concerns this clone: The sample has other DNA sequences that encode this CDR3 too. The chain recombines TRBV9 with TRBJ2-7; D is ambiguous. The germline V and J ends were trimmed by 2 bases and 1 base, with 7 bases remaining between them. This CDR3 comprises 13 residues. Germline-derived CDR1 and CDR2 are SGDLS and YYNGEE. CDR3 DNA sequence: TGTGCCAGCAGCGTGGACGGATCCTACGAGCAGTACTTC. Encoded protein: CASSVDGSYEQYF.